This TCR beta chain was documented in a study of cytomegalovirus exposure and HLA in healthy donors. General study points: Later analysis revealed greater clonal expansion in HLA-associated TCR beta chains than in equally common others. Overall, around 160 TCR beta chains were annotated as cytomegalovirus-associated.

On this clone itself: What it binds is not known.

The PCR had 60 Vbeta and 13 Jbeta primers. Authors' processing steps: An analysis that came later counted 60 million to 80 million unique TCR beta chains, approximately 10 million shared. The protocol was immunoSEQ multiplex PCR, while the TCRdb copy is restricted to in-frame clones and leaves out a portion. V and J calls plus clone size are reproduced from that table; the DNA served to infer D and trimming. The sample shows about 150,000 clones, around 73% of them seen only once. The CDR3 is made up of 17 amino acids. V was clipped by 4 bases and J by 0 bases; unmatched bases: 6. CDR1 and CDR2 from the germline V gene are SGHNT and YYREEE (reference sequence).

This chain joins TRBV5-4 and TRBJ2-6, with 8 bases that match TRBD1. Sample: PBMCs. This sequence originates from a male donor in good health and CMV-seronegative. The CDR3 loop reads CASSGGQARSGANVLTF. Here the CDR3 DNA reads TGTGCCAGCAGCGGGGGACAGGCGCGCTCTGGGGCCAACGTCCTGACTTTC.